These 10 T cell receptor beta chains were all obtained from the same sample, sequenced in a study. Each CDR3 protein is one row after TCRdb ran MiXCR on the 5' RACE reads. The table includes some 40,000 distinct CDR3 sequences, around 23% detected once. Treg sorting used a CD4+CD25+CD127-/low gate. Sequences were obtained from Tregs sorted from a lymph node. Receptors originate from a female donor with breast cancer.

For this clonotype: An end of the junction does not agree with germline; a read error may underlie this. This chain connects TRBV27 to TRBJ2-1; D call uncertain. The CDR3 consists of 16 residues. The V gene's germline CDR1 is MNHEY and CDR2 SMNVEV (reference sequence). Written as DNA, the CDR3 is TGTGCCAGCAGTTTATTGGCTCGGAGCTCCTACAATAAGCAGTTCTTC. Translating gives CASSLLARSSYNKQFF.

The chain couples TRBV6-1 to TRBJ1-5; D is uncertain. This CDR3 region has 15 residues. The V end was cut by 1 base, the J end by 5 bases, with 12 bases between. Germline CDR1 reads MNHNS; CDR2 reads SASEGT. The CDR3 nucleotides are TGTGCCAGCAGTGAAGTAGCGGTCCTGTATCAGCCCCAGCATTTT. Translation gives CASSEVAVLYQPQHF.

This clonotype was counted ten times or more. In nucleotides, the CDR3 is TGTGCCAGCTCTTCCCTAGCGGGAGAGGGATACGAGCAGTACTTC. It translates to CASSSLAGEGYEQYF. The J gene is TRBJ2-7, the V gene TRBV6-1; 10 nucleotides agree with TRBD2. Germline CDR1 reads MNHNS; CDR2 reads SASEGT. J gave up 4 bases and V 8 bases, and 11 bases lay outside the gene matches. The CDR3 totals 15 residues.

This chain uses TRBV4-2 with TRBJ2-1; TRBD2 matches 15 bases. CDR3 length equals 17 residues. J lost 7 bases, V lost 4 bases, and 8 bases had no gene match. The germline V gene has CDR1 LGHNA and CDR2 YNFKEQ. The CDR3 loop reads CASSPGTSGRSWNEQFF. The CDR3 DNA reads TGTGCCAGCAGCCCTGGGACTAGCGGGAGGAGTTGGAATGAGCAGTTCTTC.

There are many counts of this clonotype. A read error may account for a junction end that differs from germline. The chain employs TRBV4-1 and TRBJ1-1; D is uncertain. CDR1 MGHRA and CDR2 YSYEKL come from the germline V gene. The CDR3 runs to 15 residues. DNA for the CDR3: TGCGCCAGCAGCCAAGACCGTCTTGGGAACGCTGAAGCTTTCTTT. Translation gives CASSQDRLGNAEAFF.

This clonotype was detected only a few times. J is TRBJ1-6 and V is TRBV12-3 or TRBV12-4, with a tentative D call TRBD1 (6 bases). This CDR3 spans 13 amino acids. The ends were cut back, 6 bases at V and 7 bases at J, with 10 bases in the middle. The CDR3 is CASRGTRNSPLHF. CDR3 sequence (DNA): TGTGCCAGCAGGGGGACACGAAATTCACCCCTCCACTTT.

This clonotype was detected many times. The chain links TRBV5-1 to TRBJ1-2; a possible D gene is TRBD1 (5 bases). Germline V gene sequence: CDR1 SGHRS, CDR2 YFSETQ. Trimming shortened V by 4 bases and J by 5 bases, and 15 bases separated the two germline ends. The CDR3 loop spans 14 amino acids. The CDR3 loop is CASSGGDGSYGYTF. For the CDR3, the DNA is TGCGCCAGCAGCGGGGGGGACGGCTCGTATGGCTACACCTTC.

This clonotype was detected a few times. The chain recombines TRBV29-1 with TRBJ2-3; D is uncertain. Trimming left V 1 base short and J 5 bases short, with 7 bases between. The CDR3 is 12 residues long. Germline V gives CDR1 SQVTM, CDR2 ANQGSEA. CDR3 protein: CSVEGGEDTQYF. CDR3 DNA sequence: TGCAGCGTTGAAGGCGGAGAAGATACGCAGTATTTT.

In its sample, this clonotype was seen a few times. The rearrangement joins TRBV4-1 to TRBJ2-7; 8 nucleotides match TRBD2. The germline CDR1 and CDR2 sequences are MGHRA and YSYEKL. This CDR3 spans 15 amino acids. Trimming at V came to 1 base and at J to 3 bases, leaving 5 bases not matched to a gene. Written as DNA, the CDR3 is TGCGCCAGCAGCCAAGTGGGGACTAGGTTCTACGAGCAGTACTTC. Translating gives CASSQVGTRFYEQYF.

This chain joins TRBV6-2 or TRBV6-3 and TRBJ2-3; possibly TRBD1 for D (6 bases). There are 15 residues in the CDR3. Germline CDR1 is MNHEY and CDR2 is SVGEGT. Trimming took off 10 bases at V and 0 bases at J, with 17 bases between the two ends. DNA for the CDR3: TGTGCCACCAATCCCGGACAGTTAAGCACAGATACGCAGTATTTT. It encodes CATNPGQLSTDTQYF.